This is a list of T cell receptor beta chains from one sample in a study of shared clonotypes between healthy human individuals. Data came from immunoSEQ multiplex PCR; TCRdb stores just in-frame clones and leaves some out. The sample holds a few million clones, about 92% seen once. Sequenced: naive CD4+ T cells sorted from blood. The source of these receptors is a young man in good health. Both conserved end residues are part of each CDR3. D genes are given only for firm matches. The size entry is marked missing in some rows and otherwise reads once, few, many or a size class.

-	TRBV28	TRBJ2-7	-	TGTGCCAGCACCGGGGGGACAGCCCACGAGCAGTACTTC	CASTGGTAHEQYF
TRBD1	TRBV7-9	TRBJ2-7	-	TGTGCCAGCAGCACGGAACAGGGGGTAACCTACGAGCAGTACTTC	CASSTEQGVTYEQYF
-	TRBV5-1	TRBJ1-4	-	TGCGCCAGCAGCTTGGGGACCACAACTAATGAAAAACTGTTTTTT	CASSLGTTTNEKLFF
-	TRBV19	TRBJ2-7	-	TGTGCCAGTAGTATAGATCTAGACTCCTACGAGCAGTACTTC	CASSIDLDSYEQYF
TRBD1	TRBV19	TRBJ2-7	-	TGTGCCAGCGACGGGGGGACAGGGGACGGGAGCTACGAGCAGTACTTC	CASDGGTGDGSYEQYF
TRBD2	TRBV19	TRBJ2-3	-	TGTGCCAGTAGTGTTAGACTAGCGGGATGGACAGATACGCAGTATTTT	CASSVRLAGWTDTQYF
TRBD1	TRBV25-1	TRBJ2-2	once	TGTGCCAGCAGGGACAGGGGGGACACCGGGGAGCTGTTTTTT	CASRDRGDTGELFF
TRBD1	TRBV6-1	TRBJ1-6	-	TGTGCCAGCAGTGGCCAGGGGGGGGGTTCACCCCTCCACTTT	CASSGQGGGSPLHF
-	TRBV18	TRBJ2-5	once	TGTGCCAGCCAAAGGGACTTTATAGAGACCCAGTACTTC	CASQRDFIETQYF
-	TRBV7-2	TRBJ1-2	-	TGTGCCAGCAGCTTAGAAAACAGAAACTATGGCTACACCTTC	CASSLENRNYGYTF
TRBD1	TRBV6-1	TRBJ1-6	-	TGTGCCAGCAGTGTTCAGGGGGCGGGTTATTCACCCCTCCACTTT	CASSVQGAGYSPLHF
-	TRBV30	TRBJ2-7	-	TGTGCCTGGAGTCGTTTAGGGGAGCAGTACTTC	CAWSRLGEQYF
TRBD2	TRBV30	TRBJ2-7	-	TGTGCCTGGAGGACCGTTGGGGGAGGGCCGGGGAGGTCCTACGAGCAGTACTTC	CAWRTVGGGPGRSYEQYF
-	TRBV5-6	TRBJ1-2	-	TGTGCCAGCAGCCCTGGCCAGGGTAACTATGGCTACACCTTC	CASSPGQGNYGYTF
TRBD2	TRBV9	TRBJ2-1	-	TGTGCCAGCAGCGGGACTAGCGGGAACTACAATGAGCAGTTCTTC	CASSGTSGNYNEQFF
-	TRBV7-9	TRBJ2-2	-	TGTGCCAGCAGCTTAGAAGGGATCAGCGGGGAGCTGTTTTTT	CASSLEGISGELFF
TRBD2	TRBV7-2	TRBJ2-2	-	TGTGCCAGCAGCCCTGATTCACTAGCGGAGGCGGTCGGGGAGCTGTTTTTT	CASSPDSLAEAVGELFF
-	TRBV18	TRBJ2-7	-	TGTGCCAGCTCACCACCCGTATCACAGAACCACGAGCAGTACTTC	CASSPPVSQNHEQYF
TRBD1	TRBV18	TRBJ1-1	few	TGTGCCAGCTCATCATCCGGGACAGGCGGCACTGAAGCTTTCTTT	CASSSSGTGGTEAFF
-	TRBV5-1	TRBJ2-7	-	TGCGCCAGCAGCTTGGGTCCCCCGACAGCCTCCTACGAGCAGTACTTC	CASSLGPPTASYEQYF
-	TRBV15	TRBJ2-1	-	TGTGCCACCAGCAGAGTACGAGACCCCTCCTACAATGAGCAGTTCTTC	CATSRVRDPSYNEQFF
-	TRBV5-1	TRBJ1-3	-	TGCGCCAGCAGCGGCGGGACGGTCTCTGGAAACACCATATATTTT	CASSGGTVSGNTIYF
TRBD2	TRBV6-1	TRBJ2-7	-	TGTGCCAGCAGTGAGCGGGGAGGGCCTAGCGGAGGTACGGTGGGCTACGAGCAGTACTTC	CASSERGGPSGGTVGYEQYF
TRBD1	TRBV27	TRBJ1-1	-	TGTGCCAGCGGGCCCAGGGGGACCACTGAAGCTTTCTTT	CASGPRGTTEAFF
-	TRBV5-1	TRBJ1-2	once	TGCGCCAGCAGCTTGGAAGGGTACGGCTACACCTTC	CASSLEGYGYTF
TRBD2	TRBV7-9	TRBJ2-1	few	TGTGCCAGCATCCGGACTAGCGGGGGATACAATGAGCAGTTCTTC	CASIRTSGGYNEQFF
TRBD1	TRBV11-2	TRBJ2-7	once	TGTGCCAGCAGCTATAAATGGGACAGCTCCTACGAGCAGTACTTC	CASSYKWDSSYEQYF
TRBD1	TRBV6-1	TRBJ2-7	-	TGTGCCAGCAGTGAAGGGGGGACAGTTACCTACGAGCAGTACTTC	CASSEGGTVTYEQYF
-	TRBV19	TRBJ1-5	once	TGTGCCAGTAGTATTCTTGGAGACGGCAATCAGCCCCAGCATTTT	CASSILGDGNQPQHF
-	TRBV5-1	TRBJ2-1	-	TGCGCCAGCAGCTTGGTAGCGGACCCTTACAATGAGCAGTTCTTC	CASSLVADPYNEQFF
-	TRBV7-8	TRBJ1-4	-	TGTGCCAGCAGCTTGTATATAGGGAATGAAAAACTGTTTTTT	CASSLYIGNEKLFF
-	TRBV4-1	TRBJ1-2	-	TGCGCCAGCAGCCACGACGACATTACCAACTATGGCTACACCTTC	CASSHDDITNYGYTF
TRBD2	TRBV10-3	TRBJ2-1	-	TGTGCCATCAGTGAATGGCTAGCGGGAGATAAGTTCTTC	CAISEWLAGDKFF
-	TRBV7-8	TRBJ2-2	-	TGTGCCAGCAGCTTCAGGGAGGTCGGGGAGCTGTTTTTT	CASSFREVGELFF
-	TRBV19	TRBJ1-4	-	TGTGCCAGTAGGTCCCCGGGACATTCGGAAAAACTGTTTTTT	CASRSPGHSEKLFF
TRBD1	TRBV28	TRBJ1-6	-	TGTGCCAGCAGTCCGGGACAGACTAATTCACCCCTCCACTTT	CASSPGQTNSPLHF
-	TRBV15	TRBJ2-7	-	TGTGCCACCAGCAGTCTCGACAGGCACGAGCAGTACTTC	CATSSLDRHEQYF
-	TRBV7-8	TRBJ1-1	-	TGTGCCAGCAGCTCAAGGGCAGGGCTGTCTTACCCCACTGAAGCTTTCTTT	CASSSRAGLSYPTEAFF
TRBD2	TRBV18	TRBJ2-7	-	TGTGCCAGCTCACCGGGACTAACCTACGAGCAGTACTTC	CASSPGLTYEQYF
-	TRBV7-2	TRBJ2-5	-	TGTGCCAGCAGGTTACAGTCCGAGACCCAGTACTTC	CASRLQSETQYF
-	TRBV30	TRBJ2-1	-	TGTGCCTGGAGTGTAAGTTACAATGAGCAGTTCTTC	CAWSVSYNEQFF
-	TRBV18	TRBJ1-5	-	TGTGCCAGCTCACCTGAATCCCCGGGTCCCCCTCTTCCCGCGCCCCAGCATTTT	CASSPESPGPPLPAPQHF
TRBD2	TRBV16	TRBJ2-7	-	TGTGCCAGCAGCCAATCCCTGGGACTAGCGAACGAGCAGTACTTC	CASSQSLGLANEQYF
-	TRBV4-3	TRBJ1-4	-	TGCGCCAGCAGCCTTGCAACTAATGAAAAACTGTTTTTT	CASSLATNEKLFF
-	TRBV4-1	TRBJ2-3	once	TGCGCCAGCAGAGGGCTCGCTAGCACAGATACGCAGTATTTT	CASRGLASTDTQYF
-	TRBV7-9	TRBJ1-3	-	TGTGCCAGCAGCCTAGACAGACGAATCTCTGGAAACACCATATATTTT	CASSLDRRISGNTIYF
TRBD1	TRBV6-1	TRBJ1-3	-	TGTGCCAGCAGTGGGGGGACAGGGCTAAGGGGAAACACCATATATTTT	CASSGGTGLRGNTIYF
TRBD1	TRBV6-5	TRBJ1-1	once	TGTGCCAGCAGACGCCCCGGGACAGGGGCCACTGAAGCTTTCTTT	CASRRPGTGATEAFF